A single sample gave rise to the 17 T cell receptor beta chains below, sequenced in a study of blood T cell repertoires in COVID-19. Here immunoSEQ multiplex PCR was the method, and the copy in TCRdb shows in-frame clones only, minus some. Of nearly 350,000 clones in the sample, about 90% are singletons; the top ten hold more than 1%. The sequencing input was PBMCs or T cells enriched from blood (not recorded which). The receptor source for this set is a woman younger than 45 who had recovered from COVID-19.

The V gene is TRBV12-2, the J gene TRBJ1-1; TRBD1 was called by the table and not checked on the DNA. TRBV12-2 is marked as a pseudogene. The CDR3 sequence is 18 residues long. The CDR3 DNA sequence: TGTGCAAGTCGCTTAGTTGTCAGGGGGCTCAAAATGAACACTGAAGCTTTCTTT. This sequence encodes CASRLVVRGLKMNTEAFF.

The chain links TRBV30 to TRBJ2-1; D might be TRBD2 (5 bases). This CDR3 region has 15 residues. Deletions cut 2 bases from V and 9 bases from J, with 20 bases between. From germline, CDR1 is GTSNPN and CDR2 SVGIG (reference sequence). CDR3 in amino acids: CAWSKRVGSVREQFF. DNA for the CDR3: TGTGCCTGGAGTAAACGTGTAGGGAGCGTACGTGAGCAGTTCTTC.

V usage is TRBV7-8 and J usage is TRBJ2-2, with D possibly matching TRBD1 (5 bases). The CDR3 sequence is 14 residues long. With 0 bases removed from V and 5 bases from J, the gap between germline ends came to 7 bases. Germline V gives CDR1 SGHVS, CDR2 FQNEAQ. The CDR3 coding sequence is TGTGCCAGCAGCTTAGCCCCAGGGACCGGGGAGCTGTTTTTT. Its translation: CASSLAPGTGELFF.

As DNA, the CDR3 is TGTGCCAGCAGCCCCACAGGGGACGGCTACACCTTC. Translation: CASSPTGDGYTF. This sequence joins TRBV7-2 and TRBJ1-2, with TRBD1 matching 7 bases. The CDR3 length is 12 residues. The V segment lost 5 bases and the J segment 8 bases; nucleotides outside the gene matches: 5. Per the germline V gene, CDR1 is SGHTA and CDR2 is FQGNSA.

The rearrangement uses TRBV15 and TRBJ2-1, with a tentative D call TRBD1 (5 bases). The CDR3 contains 13 residues. V was trimmed by 8 bases and J by 8 bases, leaving 16 bases between them. Germline assignment: CDR1 LNHNV and CDR2 YYDKDF (reference sequence). This chain's CDR3 is CATLERQTHEQFF. Written as DNA, the CDR3 is TGTGCCACCCTTGAGCGACAGACCCATGAGCAGTTCTTC.

This rearrangement joins TRBV5-1 to TRBJ2-3; 7 bases line up with TRBD2. J lost 2 bases, V lost 0 bases, and 6 bases had no gene match. The germline V gene encodes CDR1 SGHRS and CDR2 YFSETQ. The CDR3 totals 16 residues. The CDR3 nucleotides read TGCGCCAGCAGCTTGGTGAGCGGGGCCCTCACAGATACGCAGTATTTT. As protein: CASSLVSGALTDTQYF.

The chain links TRBV4-2 to TRBJ1-5, with a tentative D call TRBD1 (6 bases). With 0 bases removed from V and 4 bases from J, the gap between germline ends came to 13 bases. The CDR3 spans 16 residues. Germline assignment: CDR1 LGHNA and CDR2 YNFKEQ. The CDR3 DNA reads as TGTGCCAGCAGCCAAGATTGGCCAGGGGAAAATCAGCCCCAGCATTTT. This translates into CASSQDWPGENQPQHF.

This chain links TRBV5-1 with TRBJ1-5; the D gene is possibly TRBD1 (5 bases). The CDR3 loop spans 16 amino acids. V was cut by 4 bases and J by 2 bases, with 16 bases left in between. Germline values: CDR1 SGHRS, CDR2 YFSETQ. The CDR3 DNA follows: TGCGCCAGCAGCCTGGACGGCTCGGGGGGCAATCAGCCCCAGCATTTT. This translates into CASSLDGSGGNQPQHF.

The V and J genes are TRBV7-6 and TRBJ2-2; D may be TRBD2 (5 bases). The ends were cut back, 5 bases at V and 6 bases at J, with 7 bases in the middle. This CDR3 region has 12 residues. Germline V gene data show CDR1 as SGHVS and CDR2 as FNYEAQ. The CDR3 coding sequence is TGTGCCAGCAGCCGTAGCGCCGGGGAGCTGTTTTTT. The encoded protein is CASSRSAGELFF.

The V and J genes are TRBV12-3 or TRBV12-4 and TRBJ1-1; D ambiguous. The CDR3 length is 12 residues. The germline V and J ends were trimmed by 6 bases and 4 bases, with 9 bases remaining between them. CDR3 sequence reads: CASSPLSTEAFF. CDR3 DNA: TGTGCCAGCAGCCCCCTGAGCACTGAAGCTTTCTTT.

J is TRBJ2-3 and V is TRBV11-2; D is possibly TRBD1 (5 bases). V was shortened by 4 bases and J by 0 bases, with 14 bases between the two germline ends. This CDR3 contains 16 residues. In germline, CDR1 is SGHAT, CDR2 FQNNGV. The CDR3 nucleotides read TGTGCCAGCAGCTCGAGAGGTCCAGGGAGCACAGATACGCAGTATTTT. As protein: CASSSRGPGSTDTQYF.

The V gene is TRBV15, the J gene TRBJ2-5; the match to TRBD1 covers 8 bases. V gave up 0 bases and J gave up 5 bases; unmatched junction bases: 8. In germline, CDR1 is LNHNV, CDR2 YYDKDF (reference sequence). The CDR3 sequence is 16 residues long. CDR3 in DNA: TGTGCCACCAGCAGAGATGCAGGGGGCGCGGGGGAGACCCAGTACTTC. It is translated as CATSRDAGGAGETQYF.

The chain combines TRBV27 with TRBJ1-2; 12 positions agree with TRBD1. This CDR3 has 15 residues. Germline V gene lookup returns CDR1 MNHEY and CDR2 SMNVEV (reference sequence). The V segment lost 3 bases and the J segment 7 bases; nucleotides outside the gene matches: 6. The CDR3: CASSLARDRGPGYTF. In nucleotides, the CDR3 is TGTGCCAGCAGTTTGGCCCGGGACAGGGGGCCTGGCTACACCTTC.

This CDR3 reads CASSPLIRGPETQYF. CDR3 DNA: TGTGCCAGCTCACCACTCATCCGGGGTCCGGAGACCCAGTACTTC. The chain uses TRBV18 and TRBJ2-5, with a possible D match to TRBD2 (5 bases). V gave up 1 base and J gave up 5 bases, with 14 bases separating them. There are 15 residues in the CDR3. Looked up from germline, CDR1 is KGHSH and CDR2 is LQKENI.

The chain employs TRBV14 and TRBJ1-2; TRBD1 aligns across 8 bases. The CDR3 length is 15 residues. CDR1 is SGHDN, CDR2 FVKESK, per germline. The J segment lost 2 bases and the V segment lost 0 bases, leaving 2 bases of the junction unmatched. The CDR3, as DNA: TGTGCCAGCAGCCAAGAGGGACAGGCAAACTATGGCTACACCTTC. Residues: CASSQEGQANYGYTF.

The sample holds one count of this clone. V usage is TRBV11-2 and J usage is TRBJ1-3; perhaps TRBD1 as D (5 bases). Germline values: CDR1 SGHAT, CDR2 FQNNGV. The CDR3 contains 14 residues. V lost 2 bases and J lost 2, with 7 bases in between. CDR3 protein: CASSLIRAGNTIYF. In DNA form, the CDR3 reads TGTGCCAGCAGCTTAATCAGGGCTGGAAACACCATATATTTT.

This rearrangement joins TRBV15 to TRBJ2-7, with TRBD1 matching over 7 bases. This CDR3 comprises 17 residues. V lost 0 bases, J lost 1 base, and 9 bases stayed unmatched. CDR1 and CDR2 from the germline V gene are LNHNV and YYDKDF (reference sequence). The CDR3 spells CATSRDHSGTVSYEQYF. CDR3 nucleotide sequence: TGTGCCACCAGCAGAGATCACTCCGGGACAGTGTCCTACGAGCAGTACTTC.